These T cell receptor beta chains were read from a single sample in a study of T cell responses to AZD1222 COVID-19 vaccine. Some clones are missing from TCRdb's copy, which holds only in-frame ones; the method was immunoSEQ multiplex PCR. The top ten clones hold less than 3% of a sample with around 180,000 clones, approximately 90% of them seen once. The specimen was peripheral blood, collected on day 0 of AZD1222 vaccination. The origin of the receptors is an adult in good health. The CDR3 runs from the conserved cysteine through the conserved F or W. The D gene is left open where the match is weak. Not every row has a clone size; where given, it reads once, few, many or a size class.

V,size,J,length,D,CDR3,DNA
TRBV7-2,once,TRBJ1-2,16,TRBD1,CASSLGSRDRGYGYTF,TGTGCCAGCAGCTTGGGCTCGAGGGACAGAGGATATGGCTACACCTTC
TRBV5-1,.,TRBJ2-7,14,.,CASSHGRRNYEQYF,TGCGCCAGCAGCCACGGACGGAGGAATTACGAGCAGTACTTC
TRBV7-6,few,TRBJ1-1,15,.,CASSLIPGGRTEAFF,TGTGCCAGCAGCTTAATTCCGGGGGGGAGGACTGAAGCTTTCTTT
TRBV11-1,.,TRBJ1-1,12,TRBD1,CASSAGTAEAFF,TGTGCCAGCAGCGCCGGGACAGCTGAAGCTTTCTTT
TRBV4-1,.,TRBJ2-7,15,.,CASSQDPGQLYEQYF,TGCGCCAGCAGCCAAGATCCGGGACAACTCTACGAGCAGTACTTC
TRBV18,.,TRBJ2-7,16,.,CASSLGPTGGLYEQYF,TGTGCCAGCTCATTAGGTCCGACCGGGGGTCTCTACGAGCAGTACTTC
TRBV10-1,.,TRBJ1-2,14,TRBD1,CASSGDRGLDGYTF,TGCGCCAGCAGTGGTGACAGGGGGCTCGATGGCTACACCTTC
TRBV6-5,once,TRBJ2-3,14,TRBD1,CASSFDRGLYTQYF,TGTGCCAGCAGTTTCGACAGGGGGCTATATACGCAGTATTTT
TRBV18,.,TRBJ2-7,16,.,CASSLSGTSSSYEQYF,TGTGCCAGCTCACTCTCCGGGACTTCCTCTTCCTACGAGCAGTACTTC
TRBV3-1/TRBV3-2,.,TRBJ2-3,21,TRBD2,CASSQGQATSGRLPRTDTQYF,TGTGCCAGCAGCCAGGGACAGGCTACTAGCGGGAGACTCCCTAGGACAGATACGCAGTATTTT
TRBV6-5,.,TRBJ2-1,15,TRBD1,CASSYFGSGGNEQFF,TGTGCCAGCAGTTACTTCGGCTCAGGGGGAAATGAGCAGTTCTTC
TRBV2,.,TRBJ1-5,14,TRBD1,CASSWTGGNQPQHF,TGTGCCAGCAGCTGGACAGGGGGCAATCAGCCCCAGCATTTT
TRBV28,.,TRBJ2-7,14,TRBD1,CASSYTGVNYEQYF,TGTGCCAGCAGTTATACAGGGGTGAACTACGAGCAGTACTTC
TRBV6-5,.,TRBJ2-3,13,.,CASRQTLSDTQYF,TGTGCCAGCAGGCAAACCCTCTCAGATACGCAGTATTTT
TRBV5-1,few,TRBJ2-7,11,.,CASSLLGEQYF,TGCGCCAGCAGCTTATTGGGCGAGCAGTACTTC
TRBV19,.,TRBJ2-7,15,.,CASSIIGTGSYEQYF,TGTGCCAGTAGTATAATAGGGACGGGCTCCTACGAGCAGTACTTC
TRBV14,few,TRBJ1-1,13,TRBD1,CASSLIQGSWAFF,TGTGCCAGCAGTCTAATACAGGGGTCGTGGGCTTTCTTT
TRBV6-5,.,TRBJ2-7,15,TRBD2,CASIVTSGSPYEQYF,TGTGCCAGCATCGTAACTAGCGGGAGTCCCTACGAGCAGTACTTC
TRBV6-5,.,TRBJ2-7,14,TRBD1,CASTYRGRAYEQYF,TGTGCCAGCACATACAGGGGGCGCGCGTACGAGCAGTACTTC
TRBV5-1,once,TRBJ2-7,14,TRBD1,CASSWGTDSYEQYF,TGCGCCAGCAGCTGGGGGACAGACTCCTACGAGCAGTACTTC